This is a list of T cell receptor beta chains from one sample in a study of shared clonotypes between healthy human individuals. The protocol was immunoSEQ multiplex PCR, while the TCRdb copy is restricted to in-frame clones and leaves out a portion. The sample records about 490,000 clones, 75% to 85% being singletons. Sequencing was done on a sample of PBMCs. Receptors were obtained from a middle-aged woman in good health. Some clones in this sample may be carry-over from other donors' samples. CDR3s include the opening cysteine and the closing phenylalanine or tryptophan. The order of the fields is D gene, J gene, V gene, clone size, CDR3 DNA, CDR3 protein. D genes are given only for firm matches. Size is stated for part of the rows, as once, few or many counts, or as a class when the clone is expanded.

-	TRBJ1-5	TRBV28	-	TGTGCCAGCACCCCCGGCGGTAGCAATCAGCCCCAGCATTTT	CASTPGGSNQPQHF
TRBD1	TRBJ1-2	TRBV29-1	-	TGCAGCGTTACGGGACAGGGGAACTATGGCTACACCTTC	CSVTGQGNYGYTF
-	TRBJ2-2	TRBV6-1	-	TGTGCCAGCAGTGATCTTTTTATAACCGGGGAGCTGTTTTTT	CASSDLFITGELFF
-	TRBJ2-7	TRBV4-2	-	TGTGCCAGCAGCCAAGACTGGGGGGAGAGCTACGAGCAGTACTTC	CASSQDWGESYEQYF
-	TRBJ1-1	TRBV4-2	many	TGTGCCAGCAGCCCCCCCCTAGGGAACACTGAAGCTTTCTTT	CASSPPLGNTEAFF
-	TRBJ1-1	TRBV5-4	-	TGTGCCAGCAGCTCGACTGGCGGTGAAGCTTTCTTT	CASSSTGGEAFF
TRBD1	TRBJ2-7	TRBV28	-	TGTGCCAGCAGTTCACTCTCCTTCGGGACAGGGGACCACGAGCAGTACTTC	CASSSLSFGTGDHEQYF
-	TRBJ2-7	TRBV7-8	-	TGTGCCAGCAGCCTGCGGGACGGCTACGAGCAGTACTTC	CASSLRDGYEQYF
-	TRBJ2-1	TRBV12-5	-	TGTGCTAGTGGTTTGCCCCCAGGGCAGAGCTCCTACAATGAGCAGTTCTTC	CASGLPPGQSSYNEQFF
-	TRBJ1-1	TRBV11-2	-	TGTGCCAGCAGCTTAGCCCCGAACACTGAAGCTTTCTTT	CASSLAPNTEAFF
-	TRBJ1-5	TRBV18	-	TGTGCCAGCTCACCAGAAGTCCAGGCAGGACAGCCCCAGCATTTT	CASSPEVQAGQPQHF
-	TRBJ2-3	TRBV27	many	TGTGCCAGCAGTTCCTTAGCAGGCGATACGCAGTATTTT	CASSSLAGDTQYF
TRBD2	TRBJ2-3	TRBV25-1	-	TGTGCCAGCAATAAGGCGGGAGGAGGAGGGGATACGCAGTATTTT	CASNKAGGGGDTQYF
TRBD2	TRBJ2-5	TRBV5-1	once	TGCGCCAGCAGCTTAGGACTAGCGGGGGAGACCCAGTACTTC	CASSLGLAGETQYF
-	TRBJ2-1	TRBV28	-	TGTGCCAGCAGTGCCCGTAGAAATGAGCAGTTCTTC	CASSARRNEQFF
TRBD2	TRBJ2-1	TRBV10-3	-	TGTGCCATCGGACTAGCGGGAGCTCAGGAGCAGTTCTTC	CAIGLAGAQEQFF
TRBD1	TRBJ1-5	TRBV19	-	TGTGCCAGTAGTACGACAGGGGGCAATCAGCCCCAGCATTTT	CASSTTGGNQPQHF
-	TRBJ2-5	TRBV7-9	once	TGTGCCAGCAGCTTACGGACACAAGAGACCCAGTACTTC	CASSLRTQETQYF
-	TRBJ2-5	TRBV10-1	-	TGCGCCAGCAGTGAAGAGGGAGGCGGGGAGACCCAGTACTTC	CASSEEGGGETQYF
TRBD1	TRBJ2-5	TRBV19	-	TGTGCCAGTAGCCTCAGACAGGGGCAAGAGACCCAGTACTTC	CASSLRQGQETQYF
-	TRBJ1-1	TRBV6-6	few	TGTGCCAGCAGCCGGGAGGCCGGGTACACTGAAGCTTTCTTT	CASSREAGYTEAFF
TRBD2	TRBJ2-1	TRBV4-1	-	TGCGCCAGCAGCCAAGGCCTAGCGGGGGGCTACAATGAGCAGTTCTTC	CASSQGLAGGYNEQFF
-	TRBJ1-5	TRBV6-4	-	TGTGCCAGCAGTGACCGAGGAGTTAGCAATCAGCCCCAGCATTTT	CASSDRGVSNQPQHF
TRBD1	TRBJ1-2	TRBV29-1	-	TGCAGCGTCCCAAGTCGGGACAGAGACTATGGCTACACCTTC	CSVPSRDRDYGYTF
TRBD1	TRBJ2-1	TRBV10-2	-	TGCGCCAGCAGTGACCCGGGACAGGCGTACAATGAGCAGTTCTTC	CASSDPGQAYNEQFF
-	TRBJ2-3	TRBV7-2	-	TGTGCCAGCAGCTTAGTTAACCCAGATACGCAGTATTTT	CASSLVNPDTQYF
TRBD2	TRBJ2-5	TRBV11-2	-	TGTGCCAGCAGCTTCGGACTAGCGGGAGTGTACGAGACCCAGTACTTC	CASSFGLAGVYETQYF
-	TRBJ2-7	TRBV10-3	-	TGTGCCATCAGTGATACAGGTCTCGCCGTCTACGAGCAGTACTTC	CAISDTGLAVYEQYF
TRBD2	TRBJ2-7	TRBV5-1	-	TGCGCCAGCAGCTTGGTGCTAGCGGAACCCTACGAGCAGTACTTC	CASSLVLAEPYEQYF
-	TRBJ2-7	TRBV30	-	TGTGCCTGCCTCCGGGACTCCTCCTACGAGCAGTACTTC	CACLRDSSYEQYF
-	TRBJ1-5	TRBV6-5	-	TGTGCCAGCAGTTATTCCAGAGGGTTTCAGCCCCAGCATTTT	CASSYSRGFQPQHF
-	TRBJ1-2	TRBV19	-	TGTGCCAGTAGTATCGACAGGCTCTATGGCTACACCTTC	CASSIDRLYGYTF
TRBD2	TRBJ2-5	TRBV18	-	TGTGCCAGCTCACCGGGACTAGCGGGGGAGACCCAGTACTTC	CASSPGLAGETQYF
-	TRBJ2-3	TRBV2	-	TGTGCCAGCAGCCGGGACGGGGAGGTGGATACGCAGTATTTT	CASSRDGEVDTQYF
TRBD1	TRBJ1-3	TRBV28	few	TGTGCCAGCAGTTTTAAAGGGACAGTGTCTGGAAACACCATATATTTT	CASSFKGTVSGNTIYF
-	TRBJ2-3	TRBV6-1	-	TGTGCCAGCAGCCCAGGAGCCACAGATACGCAGTATTTT	CASSPGATDTQYF
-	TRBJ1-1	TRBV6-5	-	TGTGCCAGCACCCACACCGGAGCTGAAGCTTTCTTT	CASTHTGAEAFF
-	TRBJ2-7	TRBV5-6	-	TGTGCCAGCAGCGTGATTAGCGTCTACGAGCAGTACTTC	CASSVISVYEQYF
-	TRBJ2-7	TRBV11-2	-	TGTGCCAGCAGCTCCAGATACGAGCAGTACTTC	CASSSRYEQYF
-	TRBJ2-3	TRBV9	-	TGTGCCAGCAGTCAGGGTATCACCGATACGCAGTATTTT	CASSQGITDTQYF
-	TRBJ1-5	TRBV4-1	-	TGCGCCAGCAGCCAAGGGACAGTCAGCAATCAGCCCCAGCATTTT	CASSQGTVSNQPQHF
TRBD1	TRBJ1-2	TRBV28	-	TGTGCCAGCAGTTCAACAGGGGACTCCTATGGCTACACCTTC	CASSSTGDSYGYTF
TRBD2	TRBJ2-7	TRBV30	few	TGTGCCTGGAATGGTGGGAGACTAGCGGGAGGAGGCCGCTACGAGCAGTACTTC	CAWNGGRLAGGGRYEQYF
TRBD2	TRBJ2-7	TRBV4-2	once	TGTGCCAGCAGCCAAGACTGGTCTAGCGGGAGGGTCTACGAGCAGTACTTC	CASSQDWSSGRVYEQYF
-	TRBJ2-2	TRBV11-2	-	TGTGCCAGCAGCTCCCCACAGGGACCCGGGGAGCTGTTTTTT	CASSSPQGPGELFF
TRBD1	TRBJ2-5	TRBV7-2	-	TGTGCCAGCAGCTATACAGGGGCCGTAGAGACCCAGTACTTC	CASSYTGAVETQYF
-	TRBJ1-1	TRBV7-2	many	TGTGCCAGCAGCTCGAGGGTGGGTACTGAAGCTTTCTTT	CASSSRVGTEAFF
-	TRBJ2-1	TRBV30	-	TGTGCCTGGAGAAGTGAAGCACGATTCAACAATGAGCAGTTCTTC	CAWRSEARFNNEQFF
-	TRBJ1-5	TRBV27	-	TGTGCCAGCAGACCTGACAGGACTAGCAATCAGCCCCAGCATTTT	CASRPDRTSNQPQHF